Listed below are T cell receptor beta chains from one sample, sequenced in a study of CD8 T cells in ankylosing spondylitis. In TCRdb, the 5' RACE reads were re-called with MiXCR into one record per CDR3 protein. The table has about 240,000 distinct CDR3 sequences, 8.6% seen once. The sequenced material came from blood, either unsorted or a sorted T cell fraction (not recorded which). Receptor source: a male donor with ankylosing spondylitis or in good health (not recorded which). Each CDR3 is given without its conserved first and last residue. The order of the fields is J gene, V gene, D gene, CDR3 protein. The D gene is left open where the match is weak.

j_call: TRBJ2-4; v_call: TRBV20-1; d_call: TRBD2; cdr3_aa: SASSSSGTSGRVDIQY
j_call: TRBJ2-3; v_call: TRBV6-2/TRBV6-3; d_call: .; cdr3_aa: ASSYRDRTTDTQY
j_call: TRBJ1-1; v_call: TRBV19; d_call: .; cdr3_aa: ASSSRGGNTEAF
j_call: TRBJ2-1; v_call: TRBV5-4; d_call: .; cdr3_aa: ASSSRGQGYSSGTYNEQF
j_call: TRBJ2-5; v_call: TRBV5-1; d_call: .; cdr3_aa: ASSLSVDIETQY
j_call: TRBJ2-7; v_call: TRBV20-1; d_call: TRBD2; cdr3_aa: SARPQESGSDEQY
j_call: TRBJ2-5; v_call: TRBV7-8; d_call: .; cdr3_aa: ASSPSIRETQY
j_call: TRBJ2-2; v_call: TRBV7-3; d_call: .; cdr3_aa: ASSFHQGRELF
j_call: TRBJ2-7; v_call: TRBV6-2/TRBV6-3; d_call: .; cdr3_aa: ASRGYEQY
j_call: TRBJ1-3; v_call: TRBV9; d_call: .; cdr3_aa: ASSAGDSGNTIY
j_call: TRBJ2-7; v_call: TRBV5-1; d_call: .; cdr3_aa: ASSLGFRLGEQY
j_call: TRBJ2-1; v_call: TRBV20-1; d_call: .; cdr3_aa: SASLGMLVGNEQF
j_call: TRBJ1-1; v_call: TRBV5-5; d_call: .; cdr3_aa: ASGPLGDMNTEAF
j_call: TRBJ2-5; v_call: TRBV12-3/TRBV12-4; d_call: .; cdr3_aa: ASSVGTGVETQY
j_call: TRBJ1-6; v_call: TRBV20-1; d_call: .; cdr3_aa: SARAVADNSPLH
j_call: TRBJ2-1; v_call: TRBV12-3/TRBV12-4; d_call: .; cdr3_aa: ASSRARGLYNEQF
j_call: TRBJ2-7; v_call: TRBV12-3/TRBV12-4; d_call: TRBD2; cdr3_aa: ASSPQGLAGGRPYEQY
j_call: TRBJ1-5; v_call: TRBV4-3; d_call: .; cdr3_aa: ASSQVINSQPQH
j_call: TRBJ2-6; v_call: TRBV10-3; d_call: .; cdr3_aa: AISDPPGKSGANVLT
j_call: TRBJ2-5; v_call: TRBV7-8; d_call: TRBD2; cdr3_aa: ASSLRTSGGPLGETQY
j_call: TRBJ1-2; v_call: TRBV7-9; d_call: .; cdr3_aa: ASSLSDRGYGYT
j_call: TRBJ1-1; v_call: TRBV12-3/TRBV12-4; d_call: .; cdr3_aa: ASRPGHANTEAF
j_call: TRBJ2-1; v_call: TRBV20-1; d_call: TRBD2; cdr3_aa: SARDGTSGSLTNRNEQF
j_call: TRBJ1-2; v_call: TRBV29-1; d_call: TRBD1; cdr3_aa: SVYRTGGGYT
j_call: TRBJ2-3; v_call: TRBV5-1; d_call: .; cdr3_aa: ASSLEAGRSDTQY
j_call: TRBJ1-1; v_call: TRBV12-3/TRBV12-4; d_call: .; cdr3_aa: ASSYDPSNTEAF
j_call: TRBJ1-5; v_call: TRBV20-1; d_call: .; cdr3_aa: SALGGLERNQPQH
j_call: TRBJ2-7; v_call: TRBV7-9; d_call: .; cdr3_aa: ASGSREIPYEQY
j_call: TRBJ1-5; v_call: TRBV3-1; d_call: .; cdr3_aa: ASSPNPLNNQPQH
j_call: TRBJ2-5; v_call: TRBV7-6; d_call: .; cdr3_aa: ASSLGDLLQETQY
j_call: TRBJ1-1; v_call: TRBV7-9; d_call: TRBD1; cdr3_aa: ASSLVRQGLNTEAF
j_call: TRBJ2-2; v_call: TRBV29-1; d_call: TRBD1; cdr3_aa: SVQGQGDTGELF
j_call: TRBJ1-3; v_call: TRBV10-3; d_call: .; cdr3_aa: AISGTSGNTIY
j_call: TRBJ2-6; v_call: TRBV20-1; d_call: .; cdr3_aa: SATGLSGANVLT
j_call: TRBJ2-1; v_call: TRBV20-1; d_call: .; cdr3_aa: SARDRVAHNEQF
j_call: TRBJ2-1; v_call: TRBV6-2/TRBV6-3; d_call: TRBD2; cdr3_aa: ATTSGRYNEQF
j_call: TRBJ1-1; v_call: TRBV7-9; d_call: .; cdr3_aa: ASSLQGMTEAF